The 20 T cell receptor beta chains below all came from one sample that was sequenced in a study of shared clonotypes between healthy human individuals. Data came from immunoSEQ multiplex PCR; TCRdb stores just in-frame clones and leaves some out. The table lists more than 900,000 clones, around three quarters of them singletons, with roughly 0.62% in the top ten. The sequenced sample consisted of memory CD4+ T cells from PBMCs. The subset is: CD45RA-negative fraction. The receptors shown here come from a man aged 18 to 30 in good health. Some clones in this sample may be carry-over from other donors' samples.

The genes are TRBV7-9 and TRBJ1-5, with no clear D. Germline V gene sequence: CDR1 SEHNR, CDR2 FQNEAQ (reference sequence). V was pared by 5 bases and J by 6 bases, with 11 bases between. The CDR3 has 13 residues. CDR3 in DNA: TGTGCCAGCAGCCGCGAGGGCGGTCAGCCCCAGCATTTT. Its protein is CASSREGGQPQHF.

The chain combines TRBV10-3 with TRBJ1-2; the D gene is possibly TRBD1 (6 bases). The CDR3 is 15 amino acids. V gave up 7 bases and J gave up 0 bases, with 15 bases separating them. Germline CDR1 reads ENHRY; CDR2 reads SYGVKD. The CDR3 DNA follows: TGTGCCATCACTTTTGACAGGAGAGCTAACTATGGCTACACCTTC. This sequence encodes CAITFDRRANYGYTF.

The rearrangement uses TRBV19 and TRBJ1-1; D uncertain. Trimming removed 2 bases from V and 1 base from J, with 8 bases in between. In germline, CDR1 is LNHDA, CDR2 SQIVND (reference sequence). The CDR3 extends over 14 amino acids. The CDR3 reads CASSIREGNTEAFF. In DNA, the CDR3 is TGTGCCAGTAGTATAAGAGAGGGGAACACTGAAGCTTTCTTT. Variable domain in full (rest from reference TRBV19 and TRBJ1-1): DGGITQSPKYLFRKEGQNVTLSCEQNLNHDAMYWYRQDPGQGLRLIYYSQIVNDFQKGDIAEGYSVSREKKESFPLTVTSAQKNPTAFYLCASSIREGNTEAFFGQGTRLTVV.

The chain is built from TRBV2 and TRBJ2-2, with 8 bases lining up with TRBD1. V gave up 4 bases and J gave up 4 bases; unmatched junction bases: 5. The CDR3 is 15 residues long. The germline gives CDR1 SNHLY, CDR2 FYNNEI. DNA for the CDR3: TGTGCCAGCAGTGGACAGGGGTTAAGCACCGGGGAGCTGTTTTTT. Translating gives CASSGQGLSTGELFF. The variable domain in full, completed from reference TRBV2 and TRBJ2-2, reads EPEVTQTPSHQVTQMGQEVILRCVPISNHLYFYWYRQILGQKVEFLVSFYNNEISEKSEIFDDQFSVERPDGSNFTLKIRSTKLEDSAMYFCASSGQGLSTGELFFGEGSRLTVL.

The V and J genes are TRBV29-1 and TRBJ2-1; 9 bases fit TRBD2. V dropped 6 bases and J dropped 2; count of bases not matched to a gene: 5. The V gene's germline CDR1 is SQVTM and CDR2 ANQGSEA. This CDR3 has 14 residues. The CDR3: CSVIAGVAYNEQFF. The CDR3, as DNA: TGCAGCGTCATAGCGGGAGTAGCCTACAATGAGCAGTTCTTC.

V is TRBV5-1 and J is TRBJ1-2, with 7 bases identical to TRBD1. Germline V gene data show CDR1 as SGHRS and CDR2 as YFSETQ. The CDR3 contains 15 residues. Unmatched junction bases numbered 8, after V lost 4 bases and J lost 2 bases. The CDR3 DNA is TGCGCCAGCAGCGTTGGGACAGCCACGAACTATGGCTACACCTTC. Translated: CASSVGTATNYGYTF.

J is TRBJ1-2 and V is TRBV18; 8 positions match TRBD1. The germline gives CDR1 KGHSH, CDR2 LQKENI. The CDR3 loop spans 15 amino acids. Losses at the gene ends were 6 bases for V and 4 bases for J; bases not matched to a gene: 10. DNA of the CDR3: TGTGCCAGCTCTACCGTAATTGGACAGGGCTATGGCTACACCTTC. Translated, it gives CASSTVIGQGYGYTF. Using reference TRBV18 and TRBJ1-2 for the parts outside the CDR3, the full variable domain is NAGVMQNPRHLVRRRGQEARLRCSPMKGHSHVYWYRQLPEEGLKFMVYLQKENIIDESGMPKERFSAEFPKEGPSILRIQQVVRGDSAAYFCASSTVIGQGYGYTFGSGTRLTVV.

The J gene is TRBJ2-1, the V gene TRBV5-6; D is undetermined. This CDR3 has 12 amino acids. Germline CDR1 reads SGHDT; CDR2 reads YYEEEE. Trimming removed 4 bases at V and 7 bases at J, with 9 bases between. Here the CDR3 DNA reads TGTGCCAGCAGCCGGACCCGAAATGAGCAGTTCTTC. Protein product: CASSRTRNEQFF.

The J gene is TRBJ2-7, the V gene TRBV5-1; 11 bases fit TRBD1. The length of the CDR3 is 15 residues. Losses at the gene ends were 1 base for V and 5 bases for J; bases not matched to a gene: 5. Germline values: CDR1 SGHRS, CDR2 YFSETQ. CDR3 coding DNA: TGCGCCAGCAGCTTGAGCTGGGGACAGGGGGACGAGCAGTACTTC. Its translation is CASSLSWGQGDEQYF.

The chain has TRBV10-3 and TRBJ2-3; 7 nucleotides match TRBD2. Germline V gives CDR1 ENHRY, CDR2 SYGVKD. The CDR3 consists of 14 residues. V shed 4 bases, J shed 1 base, and the junction held 2 bases outside the gene matches. CDR3 in amino acids: CAISAGGGTDTQYF. The DNA for the CDR3 is TGTGCCATCAGTGCGGGGGGAGGCACAGATACGCAGTATTTT.

The chain joins TRBV5-1 to TRBJ2-1; 8 nucleotides align to TRBD2. V dropped 3 bases and J dropped 1; count of bases not matched to a gene: 6. The germline CDR1 and CDR2 sequences are SGHRS and YFSETQ. The CDR3 runs 16 residues. The CDR3 protein is CASSWTAGGSYNEQFF. The CDR3 nucleotides read TGCGCCAGCAGCTGGACGGCGGGAGGTTCCTACAATGAGCAGTTCTTC.

This chain links TRBV27 with TRBJ2-1, with no clear D. The CDR3 extends over 13 amino acids. V dropped 3 bases and J dropped 2 bases, with 5 bases sitting between them. The germline CDR1 and CDR2 sequences are MNHEY and SMNVEV (reference sequence). DNA of the CDR3: TGTGCCAGCAGTTTCAGGCCCTACAATGAGCAGTTCTTC. It codes for CASSFRPYNEQFF.

The chain has TRBV7-9 and TRBJ2-1; perhaps TRBD1 as D (6 bases). CDR1 and CDR2 from the germline V gene are SEHNR and FQNEAQ (reference sequence). This CDR3 contains 15 residues. Trimming stripped 2 bases from V and 4 bases from J, with 12 bases between. The CDR3, as DNA: TGTGCCAGCAGCTTATGGACAGTTTTTTACAATGAGCAGTTCTTC. It is translated as CASSLWTVFYNEQFF. The whole variable domain, remainder taken from reference TRBV7-9 and TRBJ2-1, is DTGVSQNPRHKITKRGQNVTFRCDPISEHNRLYWYRQTLGQGPEFLTYFQNEAQLEKSRLLSDRFSAERPKGSFSTLEIQRTEQGDSAMYLCASSLWTVFYNEQFFGPGTRLTVL.

The chain combines TRBV12-2 with TRBJ1-5. TRBV12-2 is described as a pseudogene. The CDR3 is 12 residues long. The CDR3 bases are TGTGCAAGTCGCTTACGTTACCAGCCCCAGCATTTT. Its protein product is CASRLRYQPQHF.

This rearrangement joins TRBV20-1 to TRBJ2-3; D ambiguous. This CDR3 has 10 amino acids. The V end was cut by 8 bases, the J end by 4 bases, with 7 bases between. Germline V gives CDR1 DFQATT, CDR2 SNEGSKA (reference sequence). The CDR3 DNA reads as TGCAGTTCAGCAGCAGATACGCAGTATTTT. Protein: CSSAADTQYF.

This clone was seen many times. J is TRBJ2-3 and V is TRBV28, with D possibly TRBD2 on 6 matching bases. The CDR3 is made up of 12 amino acids. Germline V gene lookup returns CDR1 MDHEN and CDR2 SYDVKM. V dropped 9 bases and J dropped 2 bases, with 9 bases sitting between them. In DNA, the CDR3 is TGTGCCAGTCAGGGACTCACAGATACGCAGTATTTT. This encodes CASQGLTDTQYF.

This clone was observed once. The V gene is TRBV5-1, the J gene TRBJ2-7; 8 bases match TRBD2. V shed 0 bases and J 3 bases; nucleotides not matched to a gene: 2. Per germline, CDR1 SGHRS and CDR2 YFSETQ. The CDR3 runs 14 residues. The CDR3 coding sequence is TGCGCCAGCAGCTTGGTACTAGCGGACTACGAGCAGTACTTC. It translates to CASSLVLADYEQYF.

The genes are TRBV27 and TRBJ2-2; 14 nucleotides match TRBD2. Germline V gives CDR1 MNHEY, CDR2 SMNVEV (reference sequence). The V and J ends lost 2 bases and 2 bases, in that order; junction bases with no gene match: 7. The CDR3 is 19 residues long. CDR3 loop: CASSLGTSGRGGNTGELFF. DNA of the CDR3: TGTGCCAGCAGTTTAGGGACTAGCGGGAGAGGGGGTAACACCGGGGAGCTGTTTTTT.

This clone was counted between two and nine times. J is TRBJ1-5 and V is TRBV11-2; 8 bases are shared with TRBD1. Per germline, CDR1 SGHAT and CDR2 FQNNGV. The junction had 7 bases not matched to a gene; V was cut back by 5 bases and J by 7 bases. CDR3 length equals 14 residues. Here the CDR3 reads CASSLDRARQPQHF. Here the CDR3 DNA reads TGTGCCAGCAGCCTGGACAGGGCGCGGCAGCCCCAGCATTTT.

This chain uses TRBV7-8 with TRBJ1-2; 10 bases are a match to TRBD1. This CDR3 comprises 15 residues. Per the germline V gene, CDR1 is SGHVS and CDR2 is FQNEAQ. V dropped 4 bases and J dropped 8; count of bases not matched to a gene: 10. This CDR3 reads CASSSAGTGVRGYTF. CDR3 sequence (DNA): TGTGCCAGCAGCTCGGCCGGGACAGGGGTCAGAGGCTACACCTTC.